The entry that follows covers one T cell receptor (beta chain) sequence. The antigen is not known. This sample is part of a study of post-analysis software for immune sequencing data. At the level of the study: Patients had relapsing-remitting, secondary progressive or progressive-relapsing multiple sclerosis; some lacked subtype.

CDR3 length equals 19 residues. The V gene lost 1 base and the J gene lost 0 bases, with 22 bases spanning the gap. CDR1 DFQATT and CDR2 SNEGSKA come from the germline V gene (reference sequence). TCR beta cDNA libraries included unique molecular identifiers. Using its own MiXCR run on the PCR reads, TCRdb lists one record per CDR3 protein. The sample shows fewer than 850,000 distinct CDR3 sequences, 25% to 30% of them seen only once. Study-level results: Samples made in the same batch grouped tightly together by F measure. A significant reduction in normalized Chao1 diversity was observed in multiple sclerosis patients versus controls. When patients were compared with controls, 4 or 5 TRBV segments were more frequent, TRBV5-6, TRBV5-1 and TRBV20-1 among them.

The chain joins TRBV20-1 to TRBJ2-1; TRBD2 might be the D (5 bases). The sample comprised blood. The origin of this receptor is a girl between 5 and 17 years old with multiple sclerosis. As DNA, the CDR3 is TGCAGTGCTAGAGCAGCCTGGTTAGAGGGCCCGAGCTCCTACAATGAGCAGTTCTTC. This translates into CSARAAWLEGPSSYNEQFF.